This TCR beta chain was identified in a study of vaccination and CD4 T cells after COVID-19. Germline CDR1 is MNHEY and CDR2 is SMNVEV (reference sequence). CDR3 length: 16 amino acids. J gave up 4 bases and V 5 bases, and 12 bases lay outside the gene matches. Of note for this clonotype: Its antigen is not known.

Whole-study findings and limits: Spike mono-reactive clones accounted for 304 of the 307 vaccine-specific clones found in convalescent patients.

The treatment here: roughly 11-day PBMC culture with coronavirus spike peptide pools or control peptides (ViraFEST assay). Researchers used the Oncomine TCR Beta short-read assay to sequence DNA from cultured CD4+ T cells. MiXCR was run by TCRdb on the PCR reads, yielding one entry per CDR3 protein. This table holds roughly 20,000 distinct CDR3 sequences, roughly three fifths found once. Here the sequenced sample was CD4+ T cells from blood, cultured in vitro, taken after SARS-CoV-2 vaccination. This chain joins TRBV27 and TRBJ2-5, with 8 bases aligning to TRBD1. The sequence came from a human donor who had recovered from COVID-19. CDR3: CASSHRRTGYPETQYF. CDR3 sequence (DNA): TGTGCCAGCAGTCACAGAAGGACAGGGTACCCAGAGACCCAGTACTTC.